These 5 T cell receptor beta chains share one sample of origin, sequenced in a study of T-cell memory formation after mild COVID-19. TCRdb fed the 5' RACE reads into MiXCR, producing one record per CDR3 protein. This repertoire shows roughly 170,000 distinct CDR3 sequences, under 20% found once; its top ten account for 3% to 4%. Sample: PBMCs or a T cell subset sorted from them (not recorded which). These receptor sequences come from a man between 18 and 35 years old who had mild COVID-19 (a few samples of this study predate the infection). Cell type and time point are not known.

The chain combines TRBV30 with TRBJ2-6; D tentatively fits TRBD1 or TRBD2 (5 bases each). Per the germline V gene, CDR1 is GTSNPN and CDR2 is SVGIG (reference sequence). Trimming stripped 2 bases from V and 0 bases from J, with 11 bases between. The CDR3 loop spans 16 amino acids. The CDR3 DNA follows: TGTGCCTGGAGTCCGGGACCGTACTCTGGGGCCAACGTCCTGACTTTC. This gives the protein CAWSPGPYSGANVLTF.

The chain recombines TRBV5-5 with TRBJ2-3; D may be TRBD2 (7 bases). The V gene's germline CDR1 is SGHKS and CDR2 YYEKEE (reference sequence). The CDR3 sequence is 15 residues long. The V end lost 7 bases, the J end lost 6 bases, and 21 bases lay between the germline ends. CDR3 sequence (DNA): TGTGCCAGCGGAGAGGGGGGGAGGTACTTGGATACGCAGTATTTT. This codes for CASGEGGRYLDTQYF.

The chain combines TRBV18 with TRBJ2-7, with a possible D match to TRBD1 (6 bases). Trimming cost V 0 bases and J 2 bases, with 11 bases left between them. Germline CDR1 and CDR2: KGHSH and LQKENI. This CDR3 has 15 amino acids. CDR3 nucleotide sequence: TGTGCCAGCTCACCACCGGGACACGGCCCCTACGAGCAGTACTTC. It is translated as CASSPPGHGPYEQYF.

A few counts support this clonotype. V usage is TRBV29-1 and J usage is TRBJ1-2; D is ambiguous. This CDR3 contains 13 residues. The ends were cut back, 7 bases at V and 3 bases at J, with 15 bases in the middle. Germline V lookup: CDR1 SQVTM, CDR2 ANQGSEA. The CDR3 here is CSASGPTHYGYTF. The CDR3 DNA reads TGCAGCGCCTCTGGCCCGACCCACTATGGCTACACCTTC. The whole variable domain, remainder taken from reference TRBV29-1 and TRBJ1-2, is SAVISQKPSRDICQRGTSLTIQCQVDSQVTMMFWYRQQPGQSLTLIATANQGSEATYESGFVIDKFPISRPNLTFSTLTVSNMSPEDSSIYLCSASGPTHYGYTFGSGTRLTVV.

The chain combines TRBV15 with TRBJ1-1; D unresolved. This CDR3 has 14 amino acids. Between the trimmed V and J ends, which lost 3 bases and 2 bases, there was a span of 10 bases. Germline V gene lookup returns CDR1 LNHNV and CDR2 YYDKDF (reference sequence). The DNA for the CDR3 is TGTGCCACCAGCAGTCGACGGACCAACACTGAAGCTTTCTTT. Translated, it gives CATSSRRTNTEAFF.